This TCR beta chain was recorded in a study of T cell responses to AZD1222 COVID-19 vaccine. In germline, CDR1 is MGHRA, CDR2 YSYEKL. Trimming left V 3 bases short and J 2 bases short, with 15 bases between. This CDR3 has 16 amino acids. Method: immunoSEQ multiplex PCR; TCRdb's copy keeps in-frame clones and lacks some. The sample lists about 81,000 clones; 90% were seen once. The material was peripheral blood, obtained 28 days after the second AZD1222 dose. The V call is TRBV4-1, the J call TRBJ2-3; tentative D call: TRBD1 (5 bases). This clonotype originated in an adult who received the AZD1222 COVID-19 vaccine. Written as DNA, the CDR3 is TGCGCCAGCAGCCATGAAAAGGGGCCGGCCACAGATACGCAGTATTTT. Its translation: CASSHEKGPATDTQYF.